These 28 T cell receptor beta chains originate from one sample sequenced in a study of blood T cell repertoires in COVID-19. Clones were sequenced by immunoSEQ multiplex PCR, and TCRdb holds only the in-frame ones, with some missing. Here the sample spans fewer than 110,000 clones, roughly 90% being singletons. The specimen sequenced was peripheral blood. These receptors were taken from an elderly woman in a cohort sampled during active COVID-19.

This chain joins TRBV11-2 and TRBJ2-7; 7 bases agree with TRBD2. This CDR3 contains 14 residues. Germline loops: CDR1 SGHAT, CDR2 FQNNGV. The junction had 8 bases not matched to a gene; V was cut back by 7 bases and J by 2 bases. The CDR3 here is CASNPSGPPYEQYF. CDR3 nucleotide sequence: TGTGCCAGCAACCCTAGCGGCCCGCCCTACGAGCAGTACTTC.

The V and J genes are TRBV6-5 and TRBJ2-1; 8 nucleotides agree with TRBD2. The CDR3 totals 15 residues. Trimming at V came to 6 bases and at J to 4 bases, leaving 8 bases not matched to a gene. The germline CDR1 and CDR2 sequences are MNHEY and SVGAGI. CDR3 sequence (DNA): TGTGCCAGCAGCCAAAGGTCTAGCGGGTACAATGAGCAGTTCTTC. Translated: CASSQRSSGYNEQFF.

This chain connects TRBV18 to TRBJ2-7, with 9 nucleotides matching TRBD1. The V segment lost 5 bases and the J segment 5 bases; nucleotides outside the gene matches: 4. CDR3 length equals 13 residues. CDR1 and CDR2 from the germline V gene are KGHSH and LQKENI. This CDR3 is CASSGQGKHEQYF. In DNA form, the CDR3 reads TGTGCCAGCTCAGGACAGGGGAAACACGAGCAGTACTTC.

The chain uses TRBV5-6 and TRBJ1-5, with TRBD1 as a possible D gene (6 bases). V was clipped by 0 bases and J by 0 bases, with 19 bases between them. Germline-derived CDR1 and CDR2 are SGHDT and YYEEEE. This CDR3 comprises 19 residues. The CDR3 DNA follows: TGTGCCAGCAGCTTGGCCGGGGGGCTACTGGCCAATAGCAATCAGCCCCAGCATTTT. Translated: CASSLAGGLLANSNQPQHF. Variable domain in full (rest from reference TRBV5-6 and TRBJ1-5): DAGVTQSPTHLIKTRGQQVTLRCSPKSGHDTVSWYQQALGQGPQFIFQYYEEEERQRGNFPDRFSGHQFPNYSSELNVNALLLGDSALYLCASSLAGGLLANSNQPQHFGDGTRLSIL.

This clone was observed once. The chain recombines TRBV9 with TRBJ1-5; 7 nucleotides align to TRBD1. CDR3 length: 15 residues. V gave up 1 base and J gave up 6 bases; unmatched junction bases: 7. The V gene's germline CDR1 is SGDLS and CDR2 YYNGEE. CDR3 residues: CASSVQPGGGQPQHF. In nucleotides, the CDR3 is TGTGCCAGCAGCGTACAACCAGGGGGAGGTCAGCCCCAGCATTTT.

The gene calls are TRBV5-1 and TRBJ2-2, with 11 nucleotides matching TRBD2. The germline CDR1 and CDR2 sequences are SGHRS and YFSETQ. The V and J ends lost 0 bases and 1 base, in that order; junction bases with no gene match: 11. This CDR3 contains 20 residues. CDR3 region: CASSLGFPGLAEKNTGELFF. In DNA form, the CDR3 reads TGCGCCAGCAGCTTGGGCTTCCCGGGACTAGCGGAGAAGAACACCGGGGAGCTGTTTTTT.

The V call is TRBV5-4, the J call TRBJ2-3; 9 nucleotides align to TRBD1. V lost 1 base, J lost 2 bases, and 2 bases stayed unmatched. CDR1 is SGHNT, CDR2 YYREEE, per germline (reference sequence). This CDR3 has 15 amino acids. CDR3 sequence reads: CASSLKQGATDTQYF. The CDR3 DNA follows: TGTGCCAGCAGCTTGAAACAGGGGGCCACAGATACGCAGTATTTT.

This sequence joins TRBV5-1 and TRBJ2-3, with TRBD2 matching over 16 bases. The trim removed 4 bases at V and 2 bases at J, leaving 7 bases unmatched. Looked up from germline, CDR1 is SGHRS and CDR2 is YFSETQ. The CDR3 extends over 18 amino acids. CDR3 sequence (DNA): TGCGCCAGCAGCACCGGGACTAGCGGGAGGGCGGTCACAGATACGCAGTATTTT. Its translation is CASSTGTSGRAVTDTQYF.

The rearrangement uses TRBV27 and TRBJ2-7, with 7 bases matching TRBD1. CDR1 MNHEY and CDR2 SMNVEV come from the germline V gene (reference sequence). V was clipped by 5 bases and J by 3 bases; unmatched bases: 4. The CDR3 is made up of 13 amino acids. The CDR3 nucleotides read TGTGCCAGCAGTACTTGGGACAGCTACGAGCAGTACTTC. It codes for CASSTWDSYEQYF.

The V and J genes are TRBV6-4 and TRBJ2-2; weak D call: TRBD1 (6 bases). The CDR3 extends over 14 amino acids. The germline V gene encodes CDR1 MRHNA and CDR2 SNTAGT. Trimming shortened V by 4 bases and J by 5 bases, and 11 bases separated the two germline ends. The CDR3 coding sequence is TGTGCCAGCAGTGTGGACAGTGGTACCGGGGAGCTGTTTTTT. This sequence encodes CASSVDSGTGELFF.

The CDR3 spells CAIRGDKHNEQFF. CDR3 nucleotides: TGTGCCATCAGGGGGGACAAACACAATGAGCAGTTCTTC. The rearrangement links TRBV10-3 to TRBJ2-1, with D possibly TRBD1 on 6 matching bases. Trimming left V 6 bases short and J 5 bases short, with 11 bases between. The CDR3 covers 13 residues. The germline gives CDR1 ENHRY, CDR2 SYGVKD.

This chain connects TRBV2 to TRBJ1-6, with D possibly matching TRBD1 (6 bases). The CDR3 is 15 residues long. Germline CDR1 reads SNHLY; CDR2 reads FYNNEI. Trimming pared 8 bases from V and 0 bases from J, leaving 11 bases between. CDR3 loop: CASGQTSSYNSPLHF. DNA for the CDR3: TGTGCCAGCGGACAGACGAGCTCCTATAATTCACCCCTCCACTTT.

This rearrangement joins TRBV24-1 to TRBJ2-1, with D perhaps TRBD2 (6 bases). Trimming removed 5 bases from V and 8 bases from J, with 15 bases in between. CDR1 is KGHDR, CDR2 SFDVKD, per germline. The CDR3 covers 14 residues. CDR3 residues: CATSGRGPGDEQFF. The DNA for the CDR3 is TGTGCCACCAGTGGCCGGGGCCCGGGGGATGAGCAGTTCTTC.

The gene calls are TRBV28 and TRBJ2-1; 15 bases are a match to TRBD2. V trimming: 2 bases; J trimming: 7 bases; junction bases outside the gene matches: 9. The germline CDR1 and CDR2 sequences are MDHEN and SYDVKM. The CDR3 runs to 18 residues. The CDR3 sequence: CASSLRPGTSGRSNEQFF. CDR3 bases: TGTGCCAGCAGTTTACGTCCCGGGACTAGCGGGAGGTCAAATGAGCAGTTCTTC.

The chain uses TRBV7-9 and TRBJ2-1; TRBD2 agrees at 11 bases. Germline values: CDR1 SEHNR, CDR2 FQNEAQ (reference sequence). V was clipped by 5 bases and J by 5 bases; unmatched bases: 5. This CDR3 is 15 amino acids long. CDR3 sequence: CASSAGTSGNNEQFF. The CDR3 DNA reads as TGTGCCAGCAGCGCCGGGACTAGCGGTAACAATGAGCAGTTCTTC.

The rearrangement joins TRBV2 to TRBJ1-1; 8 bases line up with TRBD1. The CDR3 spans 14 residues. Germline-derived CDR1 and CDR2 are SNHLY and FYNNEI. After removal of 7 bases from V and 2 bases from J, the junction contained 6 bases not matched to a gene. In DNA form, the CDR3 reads TGTGCCAGCATCACGGACAGGGCAAACACTGAAGCTTTCTTT. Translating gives CASITDRANTEAFF.

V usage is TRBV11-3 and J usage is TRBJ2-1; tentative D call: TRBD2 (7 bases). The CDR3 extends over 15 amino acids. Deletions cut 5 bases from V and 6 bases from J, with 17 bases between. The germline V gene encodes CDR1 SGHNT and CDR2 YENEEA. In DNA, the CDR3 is TGTGCCAGCAGCCCTCTGGGGGGGGCGCCCAATGAGCAGTTCTTC. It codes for CASSPLGGAPNEQFF.

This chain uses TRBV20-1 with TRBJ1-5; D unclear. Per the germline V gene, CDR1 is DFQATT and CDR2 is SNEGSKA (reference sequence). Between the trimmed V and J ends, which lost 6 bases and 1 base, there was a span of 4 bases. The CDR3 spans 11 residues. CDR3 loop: CSAVSNQPQHF. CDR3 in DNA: TGCAGTGCCGTGAGCAATCAGCCCCAGCATTTT.

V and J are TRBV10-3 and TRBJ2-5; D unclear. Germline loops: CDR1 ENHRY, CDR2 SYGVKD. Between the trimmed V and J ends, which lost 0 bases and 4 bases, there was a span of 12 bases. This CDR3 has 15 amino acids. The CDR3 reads CAISESYSIGETQYF. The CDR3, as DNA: TGTGCCATCAGTGAGTCCTACAGTATTGGAGAGACCCAGTACTTC.

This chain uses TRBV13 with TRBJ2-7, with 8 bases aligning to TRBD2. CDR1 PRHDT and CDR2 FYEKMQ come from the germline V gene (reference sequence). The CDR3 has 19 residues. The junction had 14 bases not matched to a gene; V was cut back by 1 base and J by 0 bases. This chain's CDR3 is CASSLVRLAGAGSSYEQYF. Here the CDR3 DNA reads TGTGCCAGCAGCTTAGTTAGGCTAGCGGGTGCAGGGAGCTCCTACGAGCAGTACTTC.

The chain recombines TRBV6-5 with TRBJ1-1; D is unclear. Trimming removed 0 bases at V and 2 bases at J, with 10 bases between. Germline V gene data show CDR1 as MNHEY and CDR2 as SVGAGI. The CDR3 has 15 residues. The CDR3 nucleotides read TGTGCCAGCAGTTACTCGAGCCCGGGTAACACTGAAGCTTTCTTT. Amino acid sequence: CASSYSSPGNTEAFF.

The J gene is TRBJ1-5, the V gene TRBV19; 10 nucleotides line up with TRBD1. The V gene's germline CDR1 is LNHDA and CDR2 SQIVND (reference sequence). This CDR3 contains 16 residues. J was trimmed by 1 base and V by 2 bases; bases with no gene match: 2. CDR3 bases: TGTGCCAGTAGTATAAGGACAGGGGGAAGCAATCAGCCCCAGCATTTT. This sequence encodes CASSIRTGGSNQPQHF.

The CDR3 bases are TGTGCCAGCTCACCACGGGGGGGTCCTGGGGCCAACGTCCTGACTTTC. Its translation is CASSPRGGPGANVLTF. V gene TRBV18 combines with J gene TRBJ2-6; 7 bases fit TRBD2. Per germline, CDR1 KGHSH and CDR2 LQKENI. The V gene end was trimmed by 1 base and the J gene end by 2 bases; junction bases not matched to a gene: 2. The CDR3 consists of 16 residues. The variable domain in full, with the rest retrieved from reference TRBV18 and TRBJ2-6, is NAGVMQNPRHLVRRRGQEARLRCSPMKGHSHVYWYRQLPEEGLKFMVYLQKENIIDESGMPKERFSAEFPKEGPSILRIQQVVRGDSAAYFCASSPRGGPGANVLTFGAGSRLTVL.

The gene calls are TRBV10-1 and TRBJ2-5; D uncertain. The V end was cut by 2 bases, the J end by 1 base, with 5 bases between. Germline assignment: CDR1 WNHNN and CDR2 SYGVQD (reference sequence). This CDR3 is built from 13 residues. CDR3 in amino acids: CASSENLQETQYF. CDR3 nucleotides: TGCGCCAGCAGTGAGAATCTCCAAGAGACCCAGTACTTC.

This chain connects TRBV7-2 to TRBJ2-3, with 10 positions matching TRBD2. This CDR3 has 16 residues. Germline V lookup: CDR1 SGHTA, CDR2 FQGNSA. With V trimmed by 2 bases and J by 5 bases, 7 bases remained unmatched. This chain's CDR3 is CASSLQAGGPEDTQYF. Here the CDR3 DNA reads TGTGCCAGCAGCTTACAAGCGGGAGGGCCTGAAGATACGCAGTATTTT.

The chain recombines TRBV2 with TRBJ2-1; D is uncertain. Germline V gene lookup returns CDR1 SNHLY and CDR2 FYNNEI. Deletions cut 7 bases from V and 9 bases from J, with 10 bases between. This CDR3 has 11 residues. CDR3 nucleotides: TGTGCCAGCAAGATGGTTAGTGAGCAGTTCTTC. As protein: CASKMVSEQFF.

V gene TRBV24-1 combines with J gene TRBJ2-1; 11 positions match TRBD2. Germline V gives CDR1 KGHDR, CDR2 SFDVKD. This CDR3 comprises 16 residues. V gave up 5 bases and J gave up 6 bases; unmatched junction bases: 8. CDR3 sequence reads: CATSATSGRGVNEQFF. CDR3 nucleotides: TGTGCCACCAGTGCAACTAGCGGGAGAGGAGTCAATGAGCAGTTCTTC.

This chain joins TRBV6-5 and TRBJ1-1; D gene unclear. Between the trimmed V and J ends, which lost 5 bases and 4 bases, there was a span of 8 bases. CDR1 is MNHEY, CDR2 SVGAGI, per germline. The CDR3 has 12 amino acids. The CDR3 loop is CASSRTRTEAFF. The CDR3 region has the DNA TGTGCCAGCAGTCGAACTCGCACTGAAGCTTTCTTT.